This is a list of T cell receptor beta chains from one sample in a study of T cell responses to AZD1222 COVID-19 vaccine. The method was immunoSEQ multiplex PCR; TCRdb's version includes in-frame clones alone and lacks a portion of them. Here the sample spans around 130,000 clones, around 89% being singletons. The specimen was peripheral blood, collected 28 days after the second AZD1222 dose. These TCRs come from an adult who received the AZD1222 COVID-19 vaccine. The CDR3 runs from the conserved cysteine through the conserved F or W.

TRBV4-1,TRBJ1-1,CASSQAPGLTNTEAFF
TRBV18,TRBJ2-7,CASSPGSQVYEQYF
TRBV19,TRBJ1-2,CASSDQFYGYTF
TRBV4-3,TRBJ2-3,CASSQDQTSGGATDTQYF
TRBV21-1,TRBJ2-1,CASSKLVGLAYNEQFF
TRBV7-9,TRBJ2-3,CAVHRGGTDTQYF
TRBV7-8,TRBJ2-5,CASSHPGGPGGTGPGTRQETQYF
TRBV9,TRBJ1-5,CASSVGGGSQPQHF
TRBV6-5,TRBJ1-4,CASSYGSGTGREKLFF
TRBV25-1,TRBJ1-1,CASSESGTYTEAFF
TRBV5-4,TRBJ2-1,CASSLGGGAIYNEQFF
TRBV7-2,TRBJ2-3,CASSSGGPTLDTQYF
TRBV6-5,TRBJ1-5,CASSYSVGYSNQPQHF
TRBV7-2,TRBJ1-1,CASSPGQGNTEAFF
TRBV7-2,TRBJ1-1,CASSSSTAMNTEAFF
TRBV7-8,TRBJ2-1,CASSFGLADNEQFF
TRBV6-1,TRBJ2-7,CASSEIYEQYF
TRBV12-3/TRBV12-4,TRBJ1-2,CASSLSRGSGYTF
TRBV7-2,TRBJ2-5,CASSLVWSGEGETQYF
TRBV5-1,TRBJ2-1,CASSPLGQGAGNEQFF
TRBV12-3/TRBV12-4,TRBJ1-5,CASSTGSPQHF
TRBV6-2/TRBV6-3,TRBJ1-5,CASSWAGWSQPQHF
TRBV30,TRBJ2-1,CAWRSRLAGLKSDEQFF
TRBV19,TRBJ1-1,CASTKRVSLNTEAFF
TRBV11-2,TRBJ2-5,CASSSLQGRGTQYF
TRBV18,TRBJ2-7,CASSTVGPYEQYF
TRBV30,TRBJ2-3,CAWSRGQGTQYF
TRBV6-5,TRBJ1-2,CASSYLKGSGLYGYTF
TRBV27,TRBJ1-1,CASSLRQGATEAFF
TRBV18,TRBJ1-3,CASSPTGRAGNTIYF
TRBV27,TRBJ2-2,CASRTQNTGELFF
TRBV6-5,TRBJ2-3,CASRGQPRGPDTQYF
TRBV3-1/TRBV3-2,TRBJ2-7,CAAGQGSREQYF
TRBV5-1,TRBJ1-5,CASSLEQGGQPQHF
TRBV2,TRBJ2-3,CASSAGPPPDTQYF
TRBV2,TRBJ1-5,CASRRGTGGLGNQPQHF
TRBV18,TRBJ1-5,CASSEGLLIQPQHF
TRBV5-1,TRBJ1-3,CASSPGRWDGNTIYF
TRBV9,TRBJ1-1,CASSYEEWTEAFF
TRBV5-5,TRBJ2-3,CASSFLTGRADTQYF
TRBV5-8,TRBJ1-5,CASRQAFSAAASLQPQHF
TRBV6-2/TRBV6-3,TRBJ2-1,CASSSGSGGEQFF
TRBV5-4,TRBJ2-5,CASSLAGVQETQYF
TRBV19,TRBJ2-7,CASSIRRPSNEQYF
TRBV4-2,TRBJ1-1,CASSQVGGGDTEAFF
TRBV9,TRBJ2-7,CASSVGTGGGYEQYF
TRBV7-2,TRBJ2-7,CASSSPRTFSYEQYF
TRBV5-1,TRBJ2-1,CASSSPGNEQFF